This TCR beta chain was observed in a study of neurological immune-mediated disorders. This clonotype was seen a handful of times. Its antigen is not identified. TCRdb itself ran the 5' RACE reads through MiXCR, one entry per CDR3 protein. The table has about 52,000 distinct CDR3 sequences, roughly 4% seen once. General study points: The expanded clones of different subjects shared no CDR3 amino acid sequences (suggesting private repertoires in all groups).

This CDR3 region has 10 residues. The receptor's source is a man under 40 with multiple sclerosis. Sequences were obtained from PBMCs. The V call is TRBV21-1, the J call TRBJ2-7; TRBD2 reflects the table's D call only, with no check against the DNA. TRBV21-1 has pseudogene status. CDR3 loop: CASVEDEQYF. As DNA, the CDR3 is TGTGCCAGCGTGGAGGACGAGCAGTACTTC.